Listed below are T cell receptor beta chains from one sample, sequenced in a study of shared clonotypes between healthy human individuals. The assay was immunoSEQ multiplex PCR, and TCRdb's table has in-frame clones only and misses some. The sample includes millions of clones, around 96% seen only once; the top ten take 0.85% to 1.2%. Sequenced: naive CD8+ T cells sorted from blood. These receptors were obtained from a man aged 18 to 30 in good health. Both conserved end residues are part of each CDR3. The D gene is left open where the match is weak.

V: TRBV6-5
D: -
CDR3: CASSYSSNARDEQYF

V: TRBV7-9
D: -
CDR3: CASSLVRSVSYNEQFF

V: TRBV29-1
D: -
CDR3: CSVGDGLYEQYF

V: TRBV9
D: -
CDR3: CASSAFSGTESYEQYF

V: TRBV6-1
D: TRBD1
CDR3: CASSEAWDRGVNIQYF

V: TRBV6-5
D: -
CDR3: CASSYSETGSEKLFF

V: TRBV28
D: TRBD2
CDR3: CASSFPSGGSDEQYF

V: TRBV29-1
D: TRBD1
CDR3: CSVLGQGANTEAFF

V: TRBV19
D: -
CDR3: CASSSSWGTYEQYF

V: TRBV4-1
D: -
CDR3: CASSQADEGSYEQYF

V: TRBV6-5
D: TRBD1
CDR3: CASSPTGGTYEQYF

V: TRBV28
D: TRBD1
CDR3: CASSLGTGGINEQFF

V: TRBV27
D: TRBD1
CDR3: CASRPTGVTQPQHF

V: TRBV5-5
D: TRBD2
CDR3: CASSLTSGSVYEQYF

V: TRBV5-6
D: -
CDR3: CASIRVTEYNEQFF

V: TRBV6-5
D: -
CDR3: CASSYRDTQETQYF

V: TRBV5-6
D: -
CDR3: CASSLEDSNYGYTF

V: TRBV13
D: -
CDR3: CASSLGGLRAQPQHF

V: TRBV6-5
D: -
CDR3: CASSYGGASYEQYF

V: TRBV10-2
D: -
CDR3: CASSELGSKNIQYF

V: TRBV28
D: -
CDR3: CASSLSGFGNTGELFF

V: TRBV9
D: -
CDR3: CASSGGGNTIYF